Shown below are 10 T cell receptor beta chains from a single sample sequenced in a study of blood T cell repertoires in COVID-19. Clones were sequenced by immunoSEQ multiplex PCR, and TCRdb holds only the in-frame ones, with some missing. This table holds around 60,000 clones, over 85% found once. The sample taken for sequencing was peripheral blood. These receptors originate from a man aged 60 to 69 with acute or convalescent COVID-19.

The chain combines TRBV9 with TRBJ1-4, with TRBD1 identical over 11 bases. The V and J ends lost 4 bases and 7 bases, in that order; junction bases with no gene match: 9. The CDR3 totals 16 residues. Germline V gene sequence: CDR1 SGDLS, CDR2 YYNGEE. As DNA, the CDR3 is TGTGCCAGCAGCACGGGACAGGGGGAAGTAGGTGAAAAACTGTTTTTT. It codes for CASSTGQGEVGEKLFF. Full variable domain (outside the CDR3, taken from reference TRBV9 and TRBJ1-4): DSGVTQTPKHLITATGQRVTLRCSPRSGDLSVYWYQQSLDQGLQFLIQYYNGEERAKGNILERFSAQQFPDLHSELNLSSLELGDSALYFCASSTGQGEVGEKLFFGSGTQLSVL.

The rearrangement links TRBV11-2 to TRBJ2-1; 13 bases align to TRBD2. V shed 5 bases and J 10 bases; nucleotides not matched to a gene: 17. This CDR3 is 18 amino acids long. Germline CDR1 SGHAT, CDR2 FQNNGV. Written as DNA, the CDR3 is TGTGCCAGCAGCCGCCAGACACGACTAGCGGGGGGTAAGGGGGAGCAGTTCTTC. It translates to CASSRQTRLAGGKGEQFF.

This chain uses TRBV6-5 with TRBJ2-1; 7 nucleotides align to TRBD2. CDR1 and CDR2 from the germline V gene are MNHEY and SVGAGI. The length of the CDR3 is 13 residues. Trimming at V came to 6 bases and at J to 15 bases, leaving 14 bases not matched to a gene. CDR3 loop: CASSHPARGEPFF. The DNA of the CDR3 is TGTGCCAGCAGCCACCCAGCCCGGGGGGAACCGTTCTTC.

The chain has TRBV19 and TRBJ1-4, with TRBD1 matching 7 bases. Germline CDR1 LNHDA, CDR2 SQIVND (reference sequence). The V segment lost 5 bases and the J segment 0 bases; nucleotides outside the gene matches: 6. This CDR3 region has 16 residues. The CDR3 nucleotides are TGTGCCAGTAGTTTGTCAACAGGGGCAACTAATGAAAAACTGTTTTTT. It encodes CASSLSTGATNEKLFF.

DNA of the CDR3: TGTGCCAGCAGCTTGCTTCCTCAGGGGGCTCTCAACTCTGGGGCCAACGTCCTGACTTTC. Residues: CASSLLPQGALNSGANVLTF. The chain links TRBV5-5 to TRBJ2-6; 8 bases fit TRBD1. The trim removed 1 base at V and 0 bases at J, leaving 12 bases unmatched. The CDR3 spans 20 residues. Germline CDR1 and CDR2: SGHKS and YYEKEE (reference sequence). The full variable domain, completed using reference TRBV5-5 and TRBJ2-6, is DAGVTQSPTHLIKTRGQQVTLRCSPISGHKSVSWYQQVLGQGPQFIFQYYEKEERGRGNFPDRFSARQFPNYSSELNVNALLLGDSALYLCASSLLPQGALNSGANVLTFGAGSRLTVL.

This clone was recorded a few times. The chain couples TRBV12-5 to TRBJ2-3, with 7 nucleotides matching TRBD2. Germline values: CDR1 LGHNT, CDR2 FRNRAP. V shed 0 bases, J shed 2 bases, and the junction held 11 bases outside the gene matches. The CDR3 is 18 residues long. The CDR3 nucleotides are TGTGCTAGTGGTTTGGTAGCTACTAGCGAAGATCCCACAGATACGCAGTATTTT. Its protein product is CASGLVATSEDPTDTQYF.

This chain joins TRBV9 and TRBJ2-1; no firm D call. With 3 bases removed from V and 3 bases from J, the gap between germline ends came to 7 bases. This CDR3 is 13 amino acids long. Germline lookup yields CDR1 SGDLS and CDR2 YYNGEE. CDR3 region: CASSDGVYNEQFF. In DNA form, the CDR3 reads TGTGCCAGCAGCGACGGAGTCTACAATGAGCAGTTCTTC.

The chain is built from TRBV6-5 and TRBJ2-4, with 8 nucleotides matching TRBD1. The germline CDR1 and CDR2 sequences are MNHEY and SVGAGI. The CDR3 sequence is 14 residues long. Trimming took 5 bases from V and 3 from J; bases not matched to a gene: 3. DNA for the CDR3: TGTGCCAGCAGTAGACAGGGGCACAAAAACATTCAGTACTTC. Translation: CASSRQGHKNIQYF.

The genes are TRBV6-6 and TRBJ1-1; D not certain. This CDR3 is built from 12 residues. V lost 2 bases and J 6 bases, leaving 7 bases between the germline ends. The germline V gene encodes CDR1 MNHNY and CDR2 SVGAGI (reference sequence). The CDR3 protein is CASSYGSSEAFF. The CDR3 bases are TGTGCCAGCAGTTACGGGAGTTCTGAAGCTTTCTTT.

The chain has TRBV30 and TRBJ2-3; TRBD2 is a possible D gene (5 bases). Per the germline V gene, CDR1 is GTSNPN and CDR2 is SVGIG (reference sequence). The CDR3 totals 13 residues. Between the trimmed V and J ends, which lost 1 base and 2 bases, there was a span of 7 bases. CDR3 residues: CAWSGTHTDTQYF. The CDR3 coding sequence is TGTGCCTGGAGTGGGACTCACACAGATACGCAGTATTTT.